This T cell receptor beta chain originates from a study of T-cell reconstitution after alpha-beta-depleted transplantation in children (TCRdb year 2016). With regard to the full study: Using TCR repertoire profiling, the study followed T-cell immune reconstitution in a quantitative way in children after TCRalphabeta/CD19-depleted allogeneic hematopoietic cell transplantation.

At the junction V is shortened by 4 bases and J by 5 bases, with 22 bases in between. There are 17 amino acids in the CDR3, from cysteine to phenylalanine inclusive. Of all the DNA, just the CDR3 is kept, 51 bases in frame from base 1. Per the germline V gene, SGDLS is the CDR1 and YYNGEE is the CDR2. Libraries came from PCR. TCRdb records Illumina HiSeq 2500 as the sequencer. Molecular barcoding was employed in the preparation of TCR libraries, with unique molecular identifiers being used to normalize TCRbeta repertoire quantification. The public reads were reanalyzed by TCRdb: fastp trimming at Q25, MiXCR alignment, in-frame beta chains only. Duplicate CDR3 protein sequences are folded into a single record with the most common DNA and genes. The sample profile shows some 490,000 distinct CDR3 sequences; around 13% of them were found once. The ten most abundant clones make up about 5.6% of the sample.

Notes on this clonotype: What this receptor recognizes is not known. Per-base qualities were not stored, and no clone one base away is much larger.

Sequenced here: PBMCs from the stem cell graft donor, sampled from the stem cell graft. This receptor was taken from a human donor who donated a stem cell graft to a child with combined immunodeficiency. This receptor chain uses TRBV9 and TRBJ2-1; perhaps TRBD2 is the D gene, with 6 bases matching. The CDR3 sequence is CASSPHKVAAFDNEQFF. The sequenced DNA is TGTGCCAGCAGCCCGCATAAGGTAGCGGCCTTCGACAATGAGCAGTTCTTC.